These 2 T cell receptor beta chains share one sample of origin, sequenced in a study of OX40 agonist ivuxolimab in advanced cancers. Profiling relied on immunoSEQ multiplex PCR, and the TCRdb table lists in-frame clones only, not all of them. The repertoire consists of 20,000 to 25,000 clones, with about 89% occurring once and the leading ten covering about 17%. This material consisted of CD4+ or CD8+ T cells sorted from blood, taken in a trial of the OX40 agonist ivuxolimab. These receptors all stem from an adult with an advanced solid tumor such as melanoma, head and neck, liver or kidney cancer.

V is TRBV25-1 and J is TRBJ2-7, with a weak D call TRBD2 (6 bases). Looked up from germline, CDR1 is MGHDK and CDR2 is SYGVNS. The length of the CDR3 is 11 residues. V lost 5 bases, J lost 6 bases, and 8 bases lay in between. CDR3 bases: TGTGCCAGCAGTTTGGGGGGCGAGCAGTACTTC. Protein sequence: CASSLGGEQYF.

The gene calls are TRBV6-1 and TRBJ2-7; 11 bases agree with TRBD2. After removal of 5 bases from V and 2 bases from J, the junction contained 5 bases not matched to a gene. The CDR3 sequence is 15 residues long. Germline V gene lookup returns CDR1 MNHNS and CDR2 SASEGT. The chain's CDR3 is CASSSLAGGPYEQYF. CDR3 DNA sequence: TGTGCCAGCAGTTCGCTAGCGGGGGGCCCCTACGAGCAGTACTTC.